The next 27 T cell receptor beta chains were all read from a single sample in a study of neurological immune-mediated disorders. One entry per CDR3 protein, called by TCRdb with MiXCR from the 5' RACE reads. The sample contains about 55,000 distinct CDR3 sequences, around 3.8% of which appear only once. Sequencing was carried out using CD4+ T cells from blood. The receptor set was obtained from a woman in her 40s with multiple sclerosis.

This clonotype was seen many times. The chain links TRBV7-9 to TRBJ1-4, with 10 bases lining up with TRBD1. CDR1 and CDR2 from the germline V gene are SEHNR and FQNEAQ (reference sequence). The CDR3 extends over 15 amino acids. V was clipped by 5 bases and J by 5 bases; unmatched bases: 5. The CDR3 sequence: CASSPPGQGNEKLFF. CDR3 DNA sequence: TGTGCCAGCAGCCCCCCGGGACAGGGGAATGAAAAACTGTTTTTT.

This clonotype has a count of ten or more. The chain joins TRBV12-3 or TRBV12-4 to TRBJ2-2; TRBD2 aligns across 9 bases. V lost 6 bases to trimming and J lost 4 bases; unmatched junction nucleotides: 15. The CDR3 consists of 18 residues. As DNA, the CDR3 is TGTGCCAGCAGCTACCCCCTGATGCGGGGGGGCCGCACCGGGGAGCTGTTTTTT. Translated: CASSYPLMRGGRTGELFF.

This clonotype came up many times. This rearrangement joins TRBV12-3 or TRBV12-4 to TRBJ1-4, with TRBD1 matching over 9 bases. V lost 3 bases and J lost 7; bases outside the gene matches: 3. This CDR3 has 14 residues. The CDR3 coding sequence is TGTGCCAGCAGTTTCGGGACAGGGTTTGAAAAACTGTTTTTT. Protein sequence: CASSFGTGFEKLFF.

This clonotype was detected ten times or more. The J gene is TRBJ2-2, the V gene TRBV27; 16 nucleotides line up with TRBD2. This CDR3 comprises 18 residues. With 3 bases clipped from V and 4 bases from J, the junction kept 5 bases outside the gene matches. CDR1 is MNHEY, CDR2 SMNVEV, per germline (reference sequence). In nucleotides, the CDR3 is TGTGCCAGCAGTTTTGGGACTAGCGGGGGGGGAAGCACCGGGGAGCTGTTTTTT. Amino acid sequence: CASSFGTSGGGSTGELFF.

This clonotype has at least ten counts. This chain uses TRBV5-1 with TRBJ1-1; 7 bases are a match to TRBD1. The CDR3 totals 13 residues. Germline V gives CDR1 SGHRS, CDR2 YFSETQ. The V segment lost 6 bases and the J segment 5 bases; nucleotides outside the gene matches: 7. The CDR3 DNA is TGCGCCAGCAACACAGGGGACGGGACTGAAGCTTTCTTT. Translated, it gives CASNTGDGTEAFF.

This clonotype was counted ten times or more. The chain couples TRBV5-1 to TRBJ2-7; TRBD1 matches at 8 bases. This CDR3 region has 16 residues. With 4 bases clipped from V and 1 base from J, the junction kept 10 bases outside the gene matches. The germline V gene has CDR1 SGHRS and CDR2 YFSETQ. The CDR3 DNA is TGCGCCAGCAGCCGATCTCAGGGGGCGCGGTCCTACGAGCAGTACTTC. The encoded protein is CASSRSQGARSYEQYF.

At least ten counts were recorded for this clonotype. The rearrangement uses TRBV11-2 and TRBJ1-3, with TRBD1 as a possible D gene (5 bases). This CDR3 is 15 amino acids long. Trimming pared 2 bases from V and 2 bases from J, leaving 10 bases between. CDR1 SGHAT and CDR2 FQNNGV come from the germline V gene. CDR3 bases: TGTGCCAGCAGCTTACAAGGAGGGGCTGGAAACACCATATATTTT. This gives the protein CASSLQGGAGNTIYF.

This clonotype came up many times. V is TRBV7-2 and J is TRBJ1-2; 9 bases align to TRBD1. The length of the CDR3 is 17 residues. Unmatched junction bases numbered 17, after V lost 4 bases and J lost 8 bases. Germline CDR1 and CDR2: SGHTA and FQGNSA. The DNA for the CDR3 is TGTGCCAGCAGCTCACAACGGGCGGACAGGGGAATTAAGGGCTACACCTTC. Encoded protein: CASSSQRADRGIKGYTF. Drawing the rest from reference TRBV7-2 and TRBJ1-2, the complete variable domain is GAGVSQSPSNKVTEKGKDVELRCDPISGHTALYWYRQSLGQGLEFLIYFQGNSAPDKSGLPSDRFSAERTGGSVSTLTIQRTQQEDSAVYLCASSSQRADRGIKGYTFGSGTRLTVV.

The sample holds many counts of this clonotype. This rearrangement joins TRBV24-1 to TRBJ2-3, with 14 bases that match TRBD2. This CDR3 is 21 amino acids long. The V segment lost 2 bases and the J segment 0 bases; nucleotides outside the gene matches: 12. Per germline, CDR1 KGHDR and CDR2 SFDVKD. The DNA of the CDR3 is TGTGCCACCAGTGATTATGGTGGGACTAGCGGGGGCCCTCAGAGCACAGATACGCAGTATTTT. Protein: CATSDYGGTSGGPQSTDTQYF.

In this sample, this clonotype turned up many times. This chain joins TRBV15 and TRBJ2-3; TRBD2 aligns across 8 bases. This CDR3 has 19 amino acids. Looked up from germline, CDR1 is LNHNV and CDR2 is YYDKDF (reference sequence). V shed 8 bases and J 2 bases; nucleotides not matched to a gene: 21. CDR3 DNA: TGTGCCACCCGCTCCAGCCGGGGGGGCGGCGGCTTCAACACAGATACGCAGTATTTT. It translates to CATRSSRGGGGFNTDTQYF.

This clonotype was detected ten times or more. The chain links TRBV7-2 to TRBJ2-1, with D unresolved. The CDR3 runs to 13 residues. V lost 3 bases and J 5 bases, leaving 8 bases between the germline ends. Germline values: CDR1 SGHTA, CDR2 FQGNSA. CDR3 DNA sequence: TGTGCCAGCAGCTTTGGCGGAAACAATGAGCAGTTCTTC. It codes for CASSFGGNNEQFF.

CDR3 bases: TGTGCCAGCAGCGCCAGGGGTAGCGGGCCCCCGAACACTGAAGCTTTCTTT. This codes for CASSARGSGPPNTEAFF. The chain combines TRBV9 with TRBJ1-1; D might be TRBD1 (6 bases). Germline values: CDR1 SGDLS, CDR2 YYNGEE. V dropped 3 bases and J dropped 1 base, with 19 bases sitting between them. This CDR3 comprises 17 residues.

This clonotype has at least ten counts. The gene calls are TRBV20-1 and TRBJ2-3; D gene unclear. The germline V gene encodes CDR1 DFQATT and CDR2 SNEGSKA (reference sequence). V was clipped by 2 bases and J by 6 bases, with 6 bases between them. This CDR3 has 11 residues. CDR3 region: CSARQVDTQYF. The CDR3 region has the DNA TGCAGTGCTAGACAGGTTGATACGCAGTATTTT.

The CDR3 DNA is TGTGCCAGCAGCTTTTTACCACGGGACGAGCAGTACTTC. Translating it yields CASSFLPRDEQYF. This chain connects TRBV5-4 to TRBJ2-7; D uncertain. CDR3 length: 13 amino acids. V dropped 2 bases and J dropped 5 bases, with 11 bases sitting between them. CDR1 is SGHNT and CDR2 is YYREEE in the germline V gene (reference sequence).

Ten or more counts support this clonotype. The chain recombines TRBV9 with TRBJ2-7, with a tentative D call TRBD1 (6 bases). V lost 0 bases and J lost 4, with 8 bases in between. CDR3 length: 13 residues. From germline, CDR1 is SGDLS and CDR2 YYNGEE. CDR3 sequence reads: CASSVEQGYEQYF. CDR3 in DNA: TGTGCCAGCAGCGTAGAACAGGGTTACGAGCAGTACTTC. Supplemented by reference TRBV9 and TRBJ2-7, the full variable domain reads DSGVTQTPKHLITATGQRVTLRCSPRSGDLSVYWYQQSLDQGLQFLIQYYNGEERAKGNILERFSAQQFPDLHSELNLSSLELGDSALYFCASSVEQGYEQYFGPGTRLTVT.

This clonotype showed up just a few times. This rearrangement joins TRBV27 to TRBJ2-1; TRBD2 matches at 13 bases. The V and J ends lost 2 bases and 0 bases, in that order; junction bases with no gene match: 7. Germline CDR1 is MNHEY and CDR2 is SMNVEV (reference sequence). The CDR3 has 19 residues. The CDR3 protein is CASSLPRTSGGSSYNEQFF. The CDR3 DNA reads TGTGCCAGCAGTTTACCACGGACTAGCGGGGGAAGCTCCTACAATGAGCAGTTCTTC.

This clonotype has at least ten counts. V gene TRBV28 combines with J gene TRBJ1-1; no firm D call. Germline-derived CDR1 and CDR2 are MDHEN and SYDVKM. V lost 3 bases and J lost 0, with 5 bases in between. The CDR3 totals 13 residues. The chain's CDR3 is CASSFSMNTEAFF. DNA for the CDR3: TGTGCCAGCAGTTTTAGTATGAACACTGAAGCTTTCTTT.

This clonotype was found many times. The V gene is TRBV3-1, the J gene TRBJ1-1; D remains unclear. Germline assignment: CDR1 LGHDT and CDR2 YNNKEL (reference sequence). Trimming left V 8 bases short and J 5 bases short, with 9 bases between. The CDR3 spans 11 residues. The CDR3 region has the DNA TGTGCCAGCCACTCGAAAACTGAAGCTTTCTTT. Its protein product is CASHSKTEAFF.

In this sample, this clonotype turned up many times. J is TRBJ2-7 and V is TRBV5-1, with a possible D match to TRBD2 (6 bases). Trimming shortened V by 6 bases and J by 7 bases, and 17 bases separated the two germline ends. The CDR3 runs to 13 residues. Per germline, CDR1 SGHRS and CDR2 YFSETQ. Written as DNA, the CDR3 is TGCGCCAGCAAGGAGGGGCCCGGGGAGGAGCAGTACTTC. This gives the protein CASKEGPGEEQYF.

This clonotype was counted many times. V and J are TRBV12-3 or TRBV12-4 and TRBJ1-1, with 8 bases aligning to TRBD1. The CDR3 is made up of 14 amino acids. V was clipped by 5 bases and J by 6 bases; unmatched bases: 8. CDR3 protein: CASSQQGEGSEAFF. The CDR3 DNA sequence: TGTGCCAGCAGTCAACAGGGGGAGGGATCTGAAGCTTTCTTT.

This clonotype was seen repeatedly, ten times or more. The J gene is TRBJ2-3, the V gene TRBV9, with D unclear. Looked up from germline, CDR1 is SGDLS and CDR2 is YYNGEE. The CDR3 spans 11 residues. The V and J ends lost 0 bases and 6 bases respectively, with 2 bases between them. DNA for the CDR3: TGTGCCAGCAGCGTAGACGATACGCAGTATTTT. Amino acids: CASSVDDTQYF.

This clonotype showed up many times. V usage is TRBV5-1 and J usage is TRBJ2-3; no clear D. The CDR3 is 11 amino acids. Germline V lookup: CDR1 SGHRS, CDR2 YFSETQ. Trimming pared 3 bases from V and 4 bases from J, leaving 3 bases between. In nucleotides, the CDR3 is TGCGCCAGCAGCTCGGCAGATACGCAGTATTTT. This translates into CASSSADTQYF.

V gene TRBV19 combines with J gene TRBJ2-6, with a tentative D call TRBD1 (5 bases). The CDR3 totals 14 residues. Germline assignment: CDR1 LNHDA and CDR2 SQIVND (reference sequence). Trimming removed 6 bases from V and 0 bases from J, with 6 bases in between. The CDR3 loop is CASRTDSGANVLTF. Written as DNA, the CDR3 is TGTGCCAGTAGGACAGACTCTGGGGCCAACGTCCTGACTTTC.

This clonotype was seen ten or more times. The chain uses TRBV10-3 and TRBJ2-3; 9 nucleotides line up with TRBD2. There are 14 residues in the CDR3. The V gene's germline CDR1 is ENHRY and CDR2 SYGVKD. Trimming at V came to 4 bases and at J to 3 bases, leaving 2 bases not matched to a gene. The CDR3 nucleotides are TGTGCCATCAGTGGTCTAGCGGGGACAGATACGCAGTATTTT. Protein sequence: CAISGLAGTDTQYF.

This clonotype was counted many times. J is TRBJ1-2 and V is TRBV11-2; D is possibly TRBD1 (5 bases). Trimming stripped 6 bases from V and 6 bases from J, with 14 bases between. Germline V gives CDR1 SGHAT, CDR2 FQNNGV. CDR3 length: 13 residues. The CDR3 reads CASSFSRGDGYTF. CDR3 sequence (DNA): TGTGCCAGCAGTTTTTCAAGGGGAGATGGCTACACCTTC.

Many counts were recorded for this clonotype. The V gene is TRBV12-3 or TRBV12-4, the J gene TRBJ1-1, with TRBD1 matching over 10 bases. CDR3 size: 14 residues. V was clipped by 3 bases and J by 5 bases; unmatched bases: 3. The CDR3 bases are TGTGCCAGCAGTTTTCGGGACAGGGGAACTGAAGCTTTCTTT. Amino acids: CASSFRDRGTEAFF.

This clonotype was detected ten times or more. The V call is TRBV6-6, the J call TRBJ2-7, with 7 bases that match TRBD2. CDR3 length: 13 amino acids. Germline CDR1 is MNHNY and CDR2 is SVGAGI (reference sequence). The trim removed 10 bases at V and 2 bases at J, leaving 8 bases unmatched. The CDR3 bases are TGTGCCACCACTGAAAGCGGGACCTACGAGCAGTACTTC. Its protein product is CATTESGTYEQYF.